Listed here is a single T cell receptor (beta chain). Its antigen is unidentified. This sample is part of a study of beta chain features in type 1 diabetes. Looking at the study overall: The samples had around 98 million sorted cells examined in all. Study findings and constraints: Type 1 diabetes patients had moderately but significantly shorter TCRB CDR3s in all four CD4+ subsets.

Reverse transcription of all isolated RNA meant that expressed TCRB transcripts were sequenced. The method was immunoSEQ multiplex PCR; TCRdb's version includes in-frame clones alone and lacks a portion of them. In the table there are a few hundred thousand clones, approximately 15% of which are singletons. CDR1 and CDR2 from the germline V gene are SGHRS and YFSETQ. Between the trimmed V and J ends, which lost 4 bases and 6 bases, there was a span of 16 bases. This CDR3 contains 15 residues. Sequencing was done on a sample of naive CD4+ T cells from blood. The J gene is TRBJ2-2, the V gene TRBV5-1, with D possibly being TRBD2 (6 bases). The TCR comes from a man younger than 30 with type 1 diabetes. The CDR3 spells CASSPGRAGAGELFF. The CDR3 coding sequence is TGCGCCAGCAGCCCGGGCCGAGCGGGCGCCGGGGAGCTGTTTTTT. The variable domain in full, completed from reference TRBV5-1 and TRBJ2-2, reads KAGVTQTPRYLIKTRGQQVTLSCSPISGHRSVSWYQQTPGQGLQFLFEYFSETQRNKGNFPGRFSGRQFSNSRSEMNVSTLELGDSALYLCASSPGRAGAGELFFGEGSRLTVL.